These T cell receptor beta chains were read from a single sample in a study of human versus mouse CDR3 diversity and MHC coevolution. Data came from immunoSEQ multiplex PCR; TCRdb stores just in-frame clones and leaves some out. Among about 60,000 clones listed, around 94% were seen once. Sequenced input: naive CD4+ T cells from blood. The receptors were sampled from a person between 55 and 70 years old in good health. The CDR3 runs from the conserved cysteine through the conserved F or W. A D gene is named only where the DNA matches it firmly. Clone size is given for some rows only: seen once, a few or many times, or a class if the clone is expanded.

size,V,J,D,CDR3,DNA
once,TRBV10-2,TRBJ2-6,NA,CATPPLLRANVLTF,TGCGCCACCCCCCCCCTATTGAGGGCCAACGTCCTGACTTTC
NA,TRBV4-1,TRBJ2-3,NA,CASSQEGGGRTDTQYF,TGCGCCAGCAGCCAAGAAGGAGGGGGCCGGACAGATACGCAGTATTTT
NA,TRBV7-2,TRBJ2-1,TRBD2,CASSILADFNNEQFF,TGTGCCAGCAGCATACTAGCGGATTTTAACAATGAGCAGTTCTTC
NA,TRBV5-1,TRBJ2-3,TRBD2,CASSATSDRSTDTQYF,TGCGCCAGCAGCGCGACTAGCGACCGAAGCACAGATACGCAGTATTTT
NA,TRBV6-1,TRBJ2-6,NA,CASSDPRGGQGTTGANVLTF,TGTGCCAGCAGTGATCCCCGAGGAGGGCAGGGCACTACCGGGGCCAACGTCCTGACTTTC
NA,TRBV5-1,TRBJ2-7,TRBD2,CASSLAGLAALSSYEQYF,TGCGCCAGCAGCTTGGCGGGACTAGCGGCCTTGAGCTCCTACGAGCAGTACTTC
NA,TRBV11-3,TRBJ1-2,NA,CASSSSGQGLYGYTF,TGTGCCAGCAGCTCATCAGGGCAGGGCCTCTATGGCTACACCTTC
NA,TRBV7-2,TRBJ2-7,NA,CASSFSGVSSYEQYF,TGTGCCAGCAGCTTTTCGGGGGTGAGCTCCTACGAGCAGTACTTC
NA,TRBV9,TRBJ1-2,NA,CASSETPGGKKNYGYTF,TGTGCCAGCAGCGAGACACCCGGAGGGAAGAAGAACTATGGCTACACCTTC
NA,TRBV29-1,TRBJ2-1,TRBD1,CSVGRGQAWGEQFF,TGCAGCGTTGGCCGGGGACAGGCTTGGGGAGAGCAGTTCTTC
NA,TRBV6-5,TRBJ2-3,TRBD1,CASSYSRQGSTDTQYF,TGTGCCAGCAGTTACTCGCGACAGGGGAGCACAGATACGCAGTATTTT
NA,TRBV12-5,TRBJ2-7,TRBD2,CASGFLRGGANEQYF,TGTGCTAGTGGTTTCCTCCGGGGGGGGGCGAATGAGCAGTACTTC
NA,TRBV9,TRBJ1-2,TRBD1,CASSFGTGRAYGYTF,TGTGCCAGCAGCTTTGGGACAGGGCGGGCCTATGGCTACACCTTC
NA,TRBV19,TRBJ2-2,TRBD1,CASGSGGWGGELFF,TGTGCCAGTGGGTCAGGGGGCTGGGGCGGGGAGCTGTTTTTT
NA,TRBV14,TRBJ2-6,NA,CASSQERTIVANVLTF,TGTGCCAGCAGCCAAGAACGCACAATTGTGGCCAACGTCCTGACTTTC
NA,TRBV6-1,TRBJ2-1,NA,CASSDIGGQGYLYNEQFF,TGTGCCAGCAGTGATATCGGTGGCCAGGGGTACCTTTACAATGAGCAGTTCTTC
NA,TRBV2,TRBJ2-2,NA,CASSVGRGSNTGELFF,TGTGCCAGCAGTGTCGGCAGGGGATCGAACACCGGGGAGCTGTTTTTT
NA,TRBV19,TRBJ2-5,NA,CASSIEDRQETQYF,TGTGCCAGTAGTATAGAGGACAGACAAGAGACCCAGTACTTC
NA,TRBV2,TRBJ1-2,NA,CASSVTGDYGYTF,TGTGCCAGCAGTGTAACAGGAGACTATGGCTACACCTTC
NA,TRBV2,TRBJ2-7,TRBD2,CASSGLAGALYEQYF,TGTGCCAGCAGTGGACTAGCGGGAGCCCTCTACGAGCAGTACTTC